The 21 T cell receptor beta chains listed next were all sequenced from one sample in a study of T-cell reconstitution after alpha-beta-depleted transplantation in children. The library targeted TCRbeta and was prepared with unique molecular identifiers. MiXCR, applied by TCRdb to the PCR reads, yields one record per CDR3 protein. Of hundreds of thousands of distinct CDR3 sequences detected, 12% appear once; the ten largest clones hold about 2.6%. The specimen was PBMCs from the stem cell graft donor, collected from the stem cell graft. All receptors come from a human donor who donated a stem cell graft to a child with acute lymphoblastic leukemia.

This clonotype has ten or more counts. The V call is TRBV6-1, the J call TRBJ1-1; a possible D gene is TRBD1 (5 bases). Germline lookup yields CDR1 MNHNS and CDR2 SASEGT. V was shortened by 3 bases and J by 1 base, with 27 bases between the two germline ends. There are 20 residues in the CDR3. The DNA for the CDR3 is TGTGCCAGCAGTGAGTGGTTGACGGGACCCGGAGTCCGTTGGAACACTGAAGCTTTCTTT. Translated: CASSEWLTGPGVRWNTEAFF.

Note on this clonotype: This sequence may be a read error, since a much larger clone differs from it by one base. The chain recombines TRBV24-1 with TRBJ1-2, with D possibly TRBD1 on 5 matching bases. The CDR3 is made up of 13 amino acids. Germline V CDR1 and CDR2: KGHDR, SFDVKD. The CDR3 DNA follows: TGTGCCACCAGTGATCTCAGGGACTATGGCTACCCCTTC. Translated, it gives CATSDLRDYGYPF.

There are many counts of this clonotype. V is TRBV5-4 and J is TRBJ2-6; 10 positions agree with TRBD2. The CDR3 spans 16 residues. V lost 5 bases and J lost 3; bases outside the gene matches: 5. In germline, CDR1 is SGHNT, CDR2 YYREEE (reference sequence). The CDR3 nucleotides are TGTGCCAGCAGTTTAGCGGGGGGCAGTGGGGCCAACGTCCTGACTTTC. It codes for CASSLAGGSGANVLTF.

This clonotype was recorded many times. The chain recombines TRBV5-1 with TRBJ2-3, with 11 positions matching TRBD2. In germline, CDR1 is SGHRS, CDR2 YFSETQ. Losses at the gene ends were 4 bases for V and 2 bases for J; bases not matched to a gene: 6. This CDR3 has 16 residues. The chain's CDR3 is CASSTLAGGNTDTQYF. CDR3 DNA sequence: TGCGCCAGCAGCACCCTAGCGGGGGGTAACACAGATACGCAGTATTTT.

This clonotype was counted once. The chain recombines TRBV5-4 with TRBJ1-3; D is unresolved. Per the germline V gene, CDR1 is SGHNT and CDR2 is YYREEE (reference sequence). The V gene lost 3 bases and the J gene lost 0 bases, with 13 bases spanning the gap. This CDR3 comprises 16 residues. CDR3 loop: CASSSIPASSGNTIYF. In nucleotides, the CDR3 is TGTGCCAGCAGCTCGATTCCAGCCTCCTCTGGAAACACCATATATTTT.

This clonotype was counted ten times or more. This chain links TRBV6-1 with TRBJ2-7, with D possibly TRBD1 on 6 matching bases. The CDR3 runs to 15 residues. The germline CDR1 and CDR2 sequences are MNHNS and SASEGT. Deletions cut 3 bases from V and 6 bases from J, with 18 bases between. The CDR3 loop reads CASSESQGTWVEQYF. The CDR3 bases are TGTGCCAGCAGTGAGTCCCAGGGGACGTGGGTCGAGCAGTACTTC.

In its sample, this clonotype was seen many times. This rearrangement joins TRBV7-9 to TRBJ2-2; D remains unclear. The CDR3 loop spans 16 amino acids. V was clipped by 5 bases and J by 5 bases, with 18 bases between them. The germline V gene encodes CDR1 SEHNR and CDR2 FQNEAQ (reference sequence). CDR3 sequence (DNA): TGTGCCAGCAGCGCCCAACCGGACGGAGATACCGGGGAGCTGTTTTTT. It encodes CASSAQPDGDTGELFF.

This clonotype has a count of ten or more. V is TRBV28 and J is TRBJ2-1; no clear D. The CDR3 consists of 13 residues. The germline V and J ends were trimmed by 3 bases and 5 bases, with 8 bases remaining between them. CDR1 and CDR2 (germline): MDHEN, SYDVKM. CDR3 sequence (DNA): TGTGCCAGCAGTTTCATACTTGACAATGAGCAGTTCTTC. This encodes CASSFILDNEQFF. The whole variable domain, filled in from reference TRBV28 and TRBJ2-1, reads DVKVTQSSRYLVKRTGEKVFLECVQDMDHENMFWYRQDPGLGLRLIYFSYDVKMKEKGDIPEGYSVSREKKERFSLILESASTNQTSMYLCASSFILDNEQFFGPGTRLTVL.

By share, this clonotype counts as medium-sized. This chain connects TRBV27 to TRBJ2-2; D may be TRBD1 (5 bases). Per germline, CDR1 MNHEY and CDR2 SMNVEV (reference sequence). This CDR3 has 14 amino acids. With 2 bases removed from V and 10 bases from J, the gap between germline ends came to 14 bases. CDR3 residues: CASSLRLETEELFF. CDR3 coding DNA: TGTGCCAGCAGTTTACGGTTAGAGACAGAGGAGCTGTTTTTT.

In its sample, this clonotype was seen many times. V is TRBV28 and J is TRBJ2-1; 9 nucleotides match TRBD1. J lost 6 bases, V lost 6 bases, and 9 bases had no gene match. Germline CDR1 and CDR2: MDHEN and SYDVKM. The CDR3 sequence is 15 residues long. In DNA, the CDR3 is TGTGCCAGCAGACTTGGGGGACAGGGAGGCAATGAGCAGTTCTTC. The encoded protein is CASRLGGQGGNEQFF.

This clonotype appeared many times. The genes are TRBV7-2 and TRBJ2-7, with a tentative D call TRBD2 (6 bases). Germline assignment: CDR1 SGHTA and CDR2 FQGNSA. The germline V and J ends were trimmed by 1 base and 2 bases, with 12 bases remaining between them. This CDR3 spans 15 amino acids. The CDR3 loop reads CASSLDRGATYEQYF. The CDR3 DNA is TGTGCCAGCAGCTTAGACCGCGGGGCCACCTACGAGCAGTACTTC.

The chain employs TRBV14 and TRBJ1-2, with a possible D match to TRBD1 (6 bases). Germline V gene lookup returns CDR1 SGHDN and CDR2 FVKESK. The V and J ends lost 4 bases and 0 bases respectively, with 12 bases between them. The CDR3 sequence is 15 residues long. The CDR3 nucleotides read TGTGCCAGCAGCCTGACAGGAGCCCCTAACTATGGCTACACCTTC. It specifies CASSLTGAPNYGYTF.

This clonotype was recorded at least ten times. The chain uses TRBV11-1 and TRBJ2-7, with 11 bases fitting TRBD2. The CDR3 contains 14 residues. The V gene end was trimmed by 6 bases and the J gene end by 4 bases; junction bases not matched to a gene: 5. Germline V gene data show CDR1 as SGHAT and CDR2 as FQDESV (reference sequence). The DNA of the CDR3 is TGTGCCAGCAGATCCGGGACTAGCGGATACGAGCAGTACTTC. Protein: CASRSGTSGYEQYF.

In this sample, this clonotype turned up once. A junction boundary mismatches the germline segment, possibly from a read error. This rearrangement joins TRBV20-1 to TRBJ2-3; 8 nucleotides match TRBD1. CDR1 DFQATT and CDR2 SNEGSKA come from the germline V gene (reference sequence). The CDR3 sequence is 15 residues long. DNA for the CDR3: TGCAGTGCTGGGCGACAGGGGAGAAGCACAGCTACGCAGTATTTT. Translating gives CSAGRQGRSTATQYF.

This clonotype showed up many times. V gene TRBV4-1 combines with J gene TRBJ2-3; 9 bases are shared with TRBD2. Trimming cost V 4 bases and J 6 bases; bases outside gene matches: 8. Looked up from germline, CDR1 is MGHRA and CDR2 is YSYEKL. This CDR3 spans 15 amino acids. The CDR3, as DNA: TGCGCCAGCAGCCTGGCAGCGGGGGGAGGTGATACGCAGTATTTT. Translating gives CASSLAAGGGDTQYF.

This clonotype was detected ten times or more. The CDR3 DNA sequence: TGCAGTGCCTCGGGGCGGGATGACACTGAAGCTTTCTTT. Amino acid sequence: CSASGRDDTEAFF. The chain couples TRBV20-1 to TRBJ1-1; D possibly corresponds to TRBD1 (5 bases). The length of the CDR3 is 13 residues. The germline CDR1 and CDR2 sequences are DFQATT and SNEGSKA (reference sequence). The V gene lost 6 bases and the J gene lost 3 bases, with 14 bases spanning the gap.

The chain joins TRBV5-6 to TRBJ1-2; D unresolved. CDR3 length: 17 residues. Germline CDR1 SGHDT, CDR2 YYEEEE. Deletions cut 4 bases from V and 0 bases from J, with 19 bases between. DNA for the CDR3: TGTGCCAGCAGCAATACAGTTCTAAGAGCTACTAACTATGGCTACACCTTC. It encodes CASSNTVLRATNYGYTF.

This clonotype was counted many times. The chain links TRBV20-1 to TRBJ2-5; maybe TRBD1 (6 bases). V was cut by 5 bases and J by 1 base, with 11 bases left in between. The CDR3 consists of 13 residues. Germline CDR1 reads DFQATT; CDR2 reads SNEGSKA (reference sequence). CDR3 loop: CSAPDRPQETQYF. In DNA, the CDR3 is TGCAGTGCTCCAGACAGGCCCCAAGAGACCCAGTACTTC.

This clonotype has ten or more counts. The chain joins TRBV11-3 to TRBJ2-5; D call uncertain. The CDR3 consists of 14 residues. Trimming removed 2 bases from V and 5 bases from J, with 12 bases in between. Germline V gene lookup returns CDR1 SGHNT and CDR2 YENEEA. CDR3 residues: CASSLSPASETQYF. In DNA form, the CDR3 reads TGTGCCAGCAGCTTAAGCCCAGCTTCGGAGACCCAGTACTTC.

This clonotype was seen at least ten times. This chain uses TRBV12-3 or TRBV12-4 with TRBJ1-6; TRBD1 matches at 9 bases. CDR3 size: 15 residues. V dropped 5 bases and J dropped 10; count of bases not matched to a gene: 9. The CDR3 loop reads CASSPMGQGRSPLHF. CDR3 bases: TGTGCCAGCAGTCCCATGGGACAGGGACGATCACCCCTCCACTTT.

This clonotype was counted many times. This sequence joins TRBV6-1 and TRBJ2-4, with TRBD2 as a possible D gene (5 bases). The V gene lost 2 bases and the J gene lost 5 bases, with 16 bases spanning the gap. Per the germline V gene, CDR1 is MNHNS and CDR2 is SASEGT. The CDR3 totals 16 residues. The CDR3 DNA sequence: TGTGCCAGCAGTGAATATGGACGGAGGTACCAAAACATTCAGTACTTC. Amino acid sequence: CASSEYGRRYQNIQYF.